The subject of this entry is one TCR beta chain. The data originate from a study of control samples from healthy donors and cancer patients. Some clones are missing from TCRdb's copy, which holds only in-frame ones; the method was immunoSEQ multiplex PCR. The sample yields approximately 150,000 clones, roughly 93% seen once. The clonotype was recovered from a man between 18 and 35 years old in good health. Material for sequencing was blood.

The CDR3 region is CASSSSPGQGHEKLFF. The CDR3, as DNA: TGTGCCAGCAGCTCCTCGCCGGGACAGGGGCACGAAAAACTGTTTTTT. The genes are TRBV5-5 and TRBJ1-4; 10 nucleotides align to TRBD1. The CDR3 length is 16 residues. V lost 3 bases and J lost 8; bases outside the gene matches: 10. Germline CDR1 is SGHKS and CDR2 is YYEKEE (reference sequence).